These T cell receptor beta chains were read from a single sample in a study of blood T cell repertoires in COVID-19. Method: immunoSEQ multiplex PCR; TCRdb's copy keeps in-frame clones and lacks some. The sample has 200,000 to 300,000 clones; approximately 86% are singletons. The sequencing sample was made of peripheral blood. The receptors stem from a man aged 55 to 70 who had recovered from COVID-19. CDR3s leave out the opening cysteine and the closing phenylalanine or tryptophan. The D gene is left open where the match is weak. Part of the rows lack a size; the others show once, few, many or a class for expanded clones.

V,size,J,D,CDR3
TRBV5-4,-,TRBJ1-1,TRBD1,ASSRGQGDTEAF
TRBV2,-,TRBJ2-6,TRBD2,ASSDRGAGANVLT
TRBV7-9,once,TRBJ1-1,-,ASSRPGAAEAF
TRBV30,-,TRBJ2-7,-,AWSVTIRGSYEQY
TRBV9,once,TRBJ1-6,-,ASSPDSDSRNSPLH
TRBV24-1,-,TRBJ2-7,-,ATSDEREQY
TRBV3-1/TRBV3-2,-,TRBJ1-1,-,ASSQEQANTEAF
TRBV6-4,-,TRBJ2-1,TRBD2,ASSSSSGVSYNEQF
TRBV18,-,TRBJ2-5,-,ASSRDTETQY
TRBV18,-,TRBJ2-7,-,ASSPPEGLNYEQY
TRBV3-1/TRBV3-2,-,TRBJ2-7,-,ASSKHAVYEQY